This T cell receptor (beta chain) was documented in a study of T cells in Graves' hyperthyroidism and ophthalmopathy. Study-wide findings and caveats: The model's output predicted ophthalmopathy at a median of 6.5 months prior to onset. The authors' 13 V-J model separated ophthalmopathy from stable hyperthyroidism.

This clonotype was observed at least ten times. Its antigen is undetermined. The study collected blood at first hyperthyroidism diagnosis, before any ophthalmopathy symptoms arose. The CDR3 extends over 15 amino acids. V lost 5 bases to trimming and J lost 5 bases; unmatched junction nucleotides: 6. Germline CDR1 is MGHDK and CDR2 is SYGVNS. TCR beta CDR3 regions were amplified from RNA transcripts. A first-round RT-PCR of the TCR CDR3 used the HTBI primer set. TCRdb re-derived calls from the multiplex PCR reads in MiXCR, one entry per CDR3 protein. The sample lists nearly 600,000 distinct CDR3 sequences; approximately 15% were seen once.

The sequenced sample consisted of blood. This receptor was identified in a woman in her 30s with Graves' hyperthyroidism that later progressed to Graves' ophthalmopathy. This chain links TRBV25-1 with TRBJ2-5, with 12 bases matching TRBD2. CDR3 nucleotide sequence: TGTGCCAGCAGTACCCTAGCGGGAGGGCGGGAGACCCAGTACTTC. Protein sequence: CASSTLAGGRETQYF.